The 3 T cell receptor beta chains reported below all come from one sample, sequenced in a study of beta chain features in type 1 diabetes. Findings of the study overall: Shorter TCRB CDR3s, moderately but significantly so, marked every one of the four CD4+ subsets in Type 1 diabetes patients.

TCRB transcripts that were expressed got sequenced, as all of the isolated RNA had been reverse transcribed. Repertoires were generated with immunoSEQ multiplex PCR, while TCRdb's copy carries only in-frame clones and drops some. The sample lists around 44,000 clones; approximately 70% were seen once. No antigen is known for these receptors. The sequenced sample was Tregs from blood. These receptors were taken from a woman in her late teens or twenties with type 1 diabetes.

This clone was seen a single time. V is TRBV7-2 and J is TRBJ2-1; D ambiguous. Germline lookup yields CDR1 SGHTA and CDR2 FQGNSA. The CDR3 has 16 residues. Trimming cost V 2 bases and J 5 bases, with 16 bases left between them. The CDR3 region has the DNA TGTGCCAGCAGCTTAAGGATGGCTAGGTCCGACAATGAGCAGTTCTTC. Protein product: CASSLRMARSDNEQFF. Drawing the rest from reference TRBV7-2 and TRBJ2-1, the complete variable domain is GAGVSQSPSNKVTEKGKDVELRCDPISGHTALYWYRQSLGQGLEFLIYFQGNSAPDKSGLPSDRFSAERTGGSVSTLTIQRTQQEDSAVYLCASSLRMARSDNEQFFGPGTRLTVL.

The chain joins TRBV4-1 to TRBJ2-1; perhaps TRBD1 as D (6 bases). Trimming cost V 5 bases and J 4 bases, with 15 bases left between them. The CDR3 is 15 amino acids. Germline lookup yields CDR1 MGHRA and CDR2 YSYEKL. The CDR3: CASSGDGTIYNEQFF. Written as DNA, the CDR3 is TGCGCCAGCAGCGGGGACGGGACAATATACAATGAGCAGTTCTTC.

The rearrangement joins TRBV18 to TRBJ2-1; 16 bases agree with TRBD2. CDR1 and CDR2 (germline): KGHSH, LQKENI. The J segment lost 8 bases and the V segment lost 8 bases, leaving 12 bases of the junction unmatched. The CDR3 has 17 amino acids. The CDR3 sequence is CASPTGTSGRADDEQFF. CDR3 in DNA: TGTGCCAGCCCGACCGGGACTAGCGGGAGGGCCGATGATGAGCAGTTCTTC.